A selection of T cell receptor beta chains follows, all from one sample in a study of OX40 agonist ivuxolimab in advanced cancers. Assay: immunoSEQ multiplex PCR; the TCRdb copy retains only in-frame clones and omits some. The sample lists about 80,000 clones, approximately 83% occurring once. The sample here was CD4+ or CD8+ T cells sorted from blood, taken in a trial of the OX40 agonist ivuxolimab. The receptors stem from an adult with an advanced solid tumor such as melanoma, head and neck, liver or kidney cancer. CDR3s include the opening cysteine and the closing phenylalanine or tryptophan. D genes are given only for firm matches. Where a row states a size, it is once, few, many or the class of an expanded clone; other rows omit it.

D gene	V gene	clone size	J gene	CDR3 DNA	CDR3 protein
TRBD1	TRBV10-2	-	TRBJ1-2	TGCGCCAGCAGCGTGGGACAGGGGTTAGTTGGCTACACCTTC	CASSVGQGLVGYTF
-	TRBV2	-	TRBJ2-3	TGTGCCAGCAGTGTGAACGGACCCAATACGCAGTATTTT	CASSVNGPNTQYF
-	TRBV23-1	-	TRBJ1-1	TGCGCCAGCAGTCAACCCGGACGGCTGAACACTGAAGCTTTCTTT	CASSQPGRLNTEAFF
TRBD1	TRBV6-6	-	TRBJ1-6	TGTGCCAGCAGCCGAGACAGGGATTATTCACCCCTCCACTTT	CASSRDRDYSPLHF
-	TRBV5-5	-	TRBJ1-5	TGTGCCAGCAGCTTGATGGGGATTCAGCCCCAGCATTTT	CASSLMGIQPQHF
-	TRBV2	-	TRBJ1-5	TGTGCCAGCGGGAGGGACAATCAGCCCCAGCATTTT	CASGRDNQPQHF
-	TRBV16	-	TRBJ1-1	TGTGCCAGCAGCCAATTTGGCATGAACACTGAAGCTTTCTTT	CASSQFGMNTEAFF
-	TRBV5-6	once	TRBJ1-2	TGTGCCAGCAGCTATGGGGTATCAGGAGGTGGCTACACCTTC	CASSYGVSGGGYTF
TRBD1	TRBV27	-	TRBJ2-3	TGTGCCAGCAGTTTAGCGACAGGGGCGAGCACAGATACGCAGTATTTT	CASSLATGASTDTQYF
-	TRBV6-5	-	TRBJ1-6	TGTGCCAGCAGTGTCAGGGACCCTTATAATTCACCCCTCCACTTT	CASSVRDPYNSPLHF
-	TRBV5-5	-	TRBJ2-7	TGTGCCAGCAGCTTGGGTCCGATCTCCTACGAGCAGTACTTC	CASSLGPISYEQYF
-	TRBV21-1	-	TRBJ2-7	TGTGCCAGCCTTTACGAGCAGTACTTC	CASLYEQYF
-	TRBV4-2	-	TRBJ1-5	TGTGCCAGCAGCCAACTAGGGGGTAGCAATCAGCCCCAGCATTTT	CASSQLGGSNQPQHF
-	TRBV9	-	TRBJ1-5	TGTGCCAGCAGCGTAGCGGGGACGGAGGATCAGCCCCAGCATTTT	CASSVAGTEDQPQHF
TRBD2	TRBV19	-	TRBJ2-1	TGTGCCAGTAGTACGGGACTAGCGGGAGCTTCCGAGCAGTTCTTC	CASSTGLAGASEQFF
TRBD1	TRBV18	-	TRBJ2-3	TGTGCCAGCTCACCAACCAGGGGGCTCCGAGATACGCAGTATTTT	CASSPTRGLRDTQYF
-	TRBV30	-	TRBJ1-5	TGTGCCTGGAGTGTTCAGGGTTTGAGCAATCAGCCCCAGCATTTT	CAWSVQGLSNQPQHF
-	TRBV18	-	TRBJ1-3	TGTGCCAGCTCACCAAAGGGGGACACCATATATTTT	CASSPKGDTIYF